This T cell receptor (beta chain) stems from a study of blood T cell repertoires in COVID-19. Study-level information: COVID-19 samples, acute and convalescent, were from the United States, Italy and Spain. PBMCs, B-cell-depleted T cells, or T cells provided the cDNA or gDNA that made up the material.

In the original processing: Amplified reference gene primers provided the basis for estimating nucleated cell counts. Sequencing was performed with immunoSEQ multiplex PCR; in TCRdb, only in-frame clones are kept and a portion is missing. That table supplies the V and J calls and clone size; D and trimming were determined from the DNA. The sample has around 85,000 clones, 87% seen once. CDR1 MNHEY and CDR2 SVGAGI come from the germline V gene. This CDR3 has 15 residues. The ends were cut back, 6 bases at V and 4 bases at J, with 13 bases in the middle. The receptor comes from a man between 60 and 70 years old with acute or convalescent COVID-19. Sequencing was done on a sample of peripheral blood. The V call is TRBV6-5, the J call TRBJ1-6, with D tentatively TRBD1 (5 bases). The CDR3 reads CASRRTGTYNSPLHF. Here the CDR3 DNA reads TGTGCCAGCAGGCGAACCGGGACTTATAATTCACCCCTCCACTTT.